Below are 27 T cell receptor beta chains sequenced from a single sample in a study of human T cells and chemical hapten exposure. TCRdb itself ran the 5' RACE reads through MiXCR, one entry per CDR3 protein. Of more than 75,000 distinct CDR3 sequences in the sample, less than 20% were seen once. Total RNA extraction was carried out from unfractionated whole blood. These receptors all stem from a female donor in good health.

The rearrangement uses TRBV29-1 and TRBJ2-2; TRBD2 might be the D (6 bases). The V gene's germline CDR1 is SQVTM and CDR2 ANQGSEA. The CDR3 has 15 residues. Trimming stripped 7 bases from V and 5 bases from J, with 20 bases between. CDR3 sequence: CSALRTRGATGELFF. In DNA, the CDR3 is TGCAGCGCCCTTAGAACGCGGGGAGCGACCGGGGAGCTGTTTTTT.

This clonotype occurred a few times. The chain is built from TRBV10-3 and TRBJ2-1; 10 positions agree with TRBD1. Trimming removed 3 bases from V and 6 bases from J; junction bases left unmatched: 5. CDR3 length: 15 residues. CDR1 is ENHRY and CDR2 is SYGVKD in the germline V gene. In DNA, the CDR3 is TGTGCCATCAGTGAACGGACAGGGGGGCCCAATGAGCAGTTCTTC. This translates into CAISERTGGPNEQFF.

The rearrangement uses TRBV24-1 and TRBJ2-6; 7 positions agree with TRBD1. The CDR3 sequence is 15 residues long. Looked up from germline, CDR1 is KGHDR and CDR2 is SFDVKD. Germline trimming cut 4 bases from V and 2 bases from J; bases unmatched to any gene: 1. CDR3 DNA sequence: TGTGCCACCAGTGAGACAGGGACTGGGGCCAACGTCCTGACTTTC. The encoded protein is CATSETGTGANVLTF.

This clonotype was counted between two and nine times. This rearrangement joins TRBV7-9 to TRBJ2-3; 7 bases map to TRBD1. J gave up 2 bases and V 4 bases, and 3 bases lay outside the gene matches. The CDR3 is 14 residues long. The germline V gene encodes CDR1 SEHNR and CDR2 FQNEAQ (reference sequence). The CDR3 reads CASSYGQDTDTQYF. The CDR3 coding sequence is TGTGCCAGCAGCTACGGACAGGACACAGATACGCAGTATTTT.

This clonotype was counted between two and nine times. In DNA, the CDR3 is TGTGCCAGTAGTATCGCCGGGACAGGGGGTTATGGCTACACCTTC. As protein: CASSIAGTGGYGYTF. V is TRBV19 and J is TRBJ1-2; TRBD1 aligns across 11 bases. This CDR3 spans 15 amino acids. The germline CDR1 and CDR2 sequences are LNHDA and SQIVND (reference sequence). V was pared by 3 bases and J by 5 bases, with 5 bases of the junction left unmatched.

There are a few counts of this clonotype. The J gene is TRBJ2-7, the V gene TRBV11-2, with TRBD1 matching 7 bases. The germline V gene has CDR1 SGHAT and CDR2 FQNNGV. This CDR3 contains 13 residues. V lost 3 bases to trimming and J lost 3 bases; unmatched junction nucleotides: 2. CDR3 in DNA: TGTGCCAGCAGCTTGGGACAGATCTACGAGCAGTACTTC. Protein sequence: CASSLGQIYEQYF.

This clonotype was seen a few times. This chain joins TRBV4-2 and TRBJ2-7; D unresolved. V was cut by 0 bases and J by 0 bases, with 9 bases left in between. This CDR3 has 15 residues. Per the germline V gene, CDR1 is LGHNA and CDR2 is YNFKEQ. In DNA, the CDR3 is TGTGCCAGCAGCCAAGATCGCGGAATCTCCTACGAGCAGTACTTC. It specifies CASSQDRGISYEQYF.

This clonotype was observed a few times. V usage is TRBV7-2 and J usage is TRBJ2-1, with 8 bases matching TRBD1. The V gene end was trimmed by 1 base and the J gene end by 7 bases; junction bases not matched to a gene: 6. CDR3 length: 15 residues. Germline values: CDR1 SGHTA, CDR2 FQGNSA. As DNA, the CDR3 is TGTGCCAGCAGCTTAGTGACAGGGGAAGGGAATGAGCAGTTCTTC. Its translation: CASSLVTGEGNEQFF.

This clonotype was found many times. The chain is built from TRBV7-2 and TRBJ1-3, with D tentatively TRBD1 (5 bases). This CDR3 is 15 amino acids long. Between the trimmed V and J ends, which lost 0 bases and 2 bases, there was a span of 8 bases. Germline V lookup: CDR1 SGHTA, CDR2 FQGNSA. DNA of the CDR3: TGTGCCAGCAGCTTAGCAGGGGTCCCTGGAAACACCATATATTTT. As protein: CASSLAGVPGNTIYF.

This clonotype appeared a few times. This rearrangement joins TRBV28 to TRBJ2-2, with 9 bases that match TRBD1. The V gene's germline CDR1 is MDHEN and CDR2 SYDVKM. The CDR3 consists of 18 residues. The junction had 14 bases not matched to a gene; V was cut back by 6 bases and J by 3 bases. CDR3 bases: TGTGCCAGCAGCACAAGGACAGGGGTCACTCGGGACACCGGGGAGCTGTTTTTT. This translates into CASSTRTGVTRDTGELFF.

This clonotype turned up a few times. The rearrangement joins TRBV5-6 to TRBJ2-3; D call uncertain. CDR3 size: 12 residues. Trimming removed 1 base at V and 11 bases at J, with 11 bases between. Germline CDR1 reads SGHDT; CDR2 reads YYEEEE. The CDR3 region is CASSLSTSGQYF. In nucleotides, the CDR3 is TGTGCCAGCAGCTTGTCCACCAGTGGGCAGTATTTT. Together with reference TRBV5-6 and TRBJ2-3, the CDR3 gives the full variable domain: DAGVTQSPTHLIKTRGQQVTLRCSPKSGHDTVSWYQQALGQGPQFIFQYYEEEERQRGNFPDRFSGHQFPNYSSELNVNALLLGDSALYLCASSLSTSGQYFGPGTRLTVL.

V and J are TRBV18 and TRBJ1-1, with no clear D. V was shortened by 4 bases and J by 0 bases, with 18 bases between the two germline ends. The CDR3 runs to 17 residues. From germline, CDR1 is KGHSH and CDR2 LQKENI. CDR3 region: CASSLFWVQQLNTEAFF. CDR3 coding DNA: TGTGCCAGCTCACTTTTTTGGGTGCAACAGCTGAACACTGAAGCTTTCTTT.

The CDR3 DNA is TGTGCCAGCAGTTACTGGGGGGGCCAGATCGAATCACCCCTCCACTTT. It is translated as CASSYWGGQIESPLHF. The gene calls are TRBV6-5 and TRBJ1-6; D perhaps matches TRBD1 (6 bases). V lost 1 base and J lost 10, with 17 bases in between. This CDR3 contains 16 residues. Germline CDR1 and CDR2: MNHEY and SVGAGI.

This clonotype was recorded once. This chain connects TRBV12-3 or TRBV12-4 to TRBJ2-7; no reliable D call. This CDR3 comprises 12 residues. V was clipped by 4 bases and J by 0 bases, with 4 bases between them. In nucleotides, the CDR3 is TGTGCCAGCAGTTATCACTCCTACGAGCAGTACTTC. Amino acid sequence: CASSYHSYEQYF.

This clonotype was counted many times. This rearrangement joins TRBV4-2 to TRBJ2-1, with TRBD2 matching over 12 bases. This CDR3 region has 18 residues. J gave up 13 bases and V 0 bases, and 16 bases lay outside the gene matches. CDR1 and CDR2 (germline): LGHNA, YNFKEQ. As DNA, the CDR3 is TGTGCCAGCAGCCAAGACGGGGCTAGCGGGAGGGCCGGGGGCCCTCAGTTCTTC. It translates to CASSQDGASGRAGGPQFF.

The rearrangement links TRBV20-1 to TRBJ2-7, with D unclear. The CDR3 runs 12 residues. The ends were cut back, 0 bases at V and 2 bases at J, with 5 bases in the middle. Germline values: CDR1 DFQATT, CDR2 SNEGSKA (reference sequence). The CDR3 loop reads CSARDFPYEQYF. In nucleotides, the CDR3 is TGCAGTGCTAGAGATTTTCCCTACGAGCAGTACTTC.

The chain has TRBV30 and TRBJ1-1, with D tentatively TRBD1 (6 bases). CDR1 GTSNPN and CDR2 SVGIG come from the germline V gene (reference sequence). The germline V and J ends were trimmed by 7 bases and 1 base, with 13 bases remaining between them. The length of the CDR3 is 13 residues. The CDR3 region has the DNA TGTGCCTACACAGGGTGGCGGAACACTGAAGCTTTCTTT. Its protein product is CAYTGWRNTEAFF. Filled out from reference TRBV30 and TRBJ1-1, the complete variable domain reads SQTIHQWPATLVQPVGSPLSLECTVEGTSNPNLYWYRQAAGRGLQLLFYSVGIGQISSEVPQNLSASRPQDRQFILSSKKLLLSDSGFYLCAYTGWRNTEAFFGQGTRLTVV.

The chain combines TRBV25-1 with TRBJ2-1, with D possibly TRBD2 on 5 matching bases. V was pared by 4 bases and J by 8 bases, with 12 bases between. This CDR3 is 13 amino acids long. In germline, CDR1 is MGHDK, CDR2 SYGVNS. The CDR3 DNA reads as TGTGCCAGCAGTGCCCAAACTAGTCATGAGCAGTTCTTC. Residues: CASSAQTSHEQFF.

V usage is TRBV28 and J usage is TRBJ2-4, with D perhaps TRBD1 (6 bases). This CDR3 is 13 amino acids long. Per germline, CDR1 MDHEN and CDR2 SYDVKM. V gave up 6 bases and J gave up 3 bases, with 9 bases separating them. CDR3: CASRTGNKNIQYF. The DNA for the CDR3 is TGTGCCAGCAGAACAGGGAACAAAAACATTCAGTACTTC.

V and J are TRBV12-3 or TRBV12-4 and TRBJ1-5; no firm D call. This CDR3 is 15 amino acids long. The V end was cut by 2 bases, the J end by 2 bases, with 10 bases between. DNA of the CDR3: TGTGCCAGCAGTTTAACGGGGATTGGCAATCAGCCCCAGCATTTT. Translation: CASSLTGIGNQPQHF.

The J gene is TRBJ2-3, the V gene TRBV11-2; 9 bases are shared with TRBD2. The junction had 14 bases not matched to a gene; V was cut back by 5 bases and J by 2 bases. Germline V gene lookup returns CDR1 SGHAT and CDR2 FQNNGV. The CDR3 totals 18 residues. The CDR3 nucleotides are TGTGCCAGCAGCACCCCCTTCAGGCGGGGGGGCTTCACAGATACGCAGTATTTT. It specifies CASSTPFRRGGFTDTQYF.

The sample holds a few counts of this clonotype. V gene TRBV7-2 combines with J gene TRBJ2-3; D not certain. The CDR3 consists of 13 residues. CDR1 is SGHTA and CDR2 is FQGNSA in the germline V gene. V lost 5 bases to trimming and J lost 7 bases, with 13 bases between them. DNA of the CDR3: TGTGCCAGCAGCCCCCCTGCAAGGTATACGCAGTATTTT. Amino acids: CASSPPARYTQYF.

This clonotype occurred a few times. The J gene is TRBJ1-1, the V gene TRBV7-2; D not resolved. Germline lookup yields CDR1 SGHTA and CDR2 FQGNSA. CDR3 size: 13 residues. The ends were cut back, 5 bases at V and 4 bases at J, with 11 bases in the middle. CDR3: CASSIQRSTEAFF. The CDR3 region has the DNA TGTGCCAGCAGCATACAGAGAAGCACTGAAGCTTTCTTT. The whole variable domain, remainder taken from reference TRBV7-2 and TRBJ1-1, is GAGVSQSPSNKVTEKGKDVELRCDPISGHTALYWYRQSLGQGLEFLIYFQGNSAPDKSGLPSDRFSAERTGGSVSTLTIQRTQQEDSAVYLCASSIQRSTEAFFGQGTRLTVV.

The gene calls are TRBV6-6 and TRBJ2-3; D call uncertain. V was pared by 7 bases and J by 1 base, with 21 bases between. The CDR3 runs to 17 residues. Germline lookup yields CDR1 MNHNY and CDR2 SVGAGI (reference sequence). CDR3: CASIWPFSGSRTDTQYF. CDR3 bases: TGTGCCAGCATTTGGCCCTTCTCGGGTAGTCGCACAGATACGCAGTATTTT.

The genes are TRBV7-2 and TRBJ1-2, with a tentative D call TRBD1 (6 bases). The CDR3 extends over 16 amino acids. V was cut by 1 base and J by 3 bases, with 15 bases left in between. Germline V lookup: CDR1 SGHTA, CDR2 FQGNSA. In DNA form, the CDR3 reads TGTGCCAGCAGCTTAGTTGACTTGACAGGAGACTATGGCTACACCTTC. Translating it yields CASSLVDLTGDYGYTF.

This chain connects TRBV7-9 to TRBJ1-5, with 7 positions matching TRBD1. After removal of 1 base from V and 1 base from J, the junction contained 4 bases not matched to a gene. CDR1 and CDR2 from the germline V gene are SEHNR and FQNEAQ (reference sequence). The CDR3 is 16 residues long. CDR3 sequence reads: CASSLGDRVSNQPQHF. The CDR3 coding sequence is TGTGCCAGCAGCTTAGGTGACAGGGTGAGCAATCAGCCCCAGCATTTT.

This clonotype came up a few times. CDR3 DNA: TGCGCCAGCAGCGGCGGGAGAATGGCAGATACGCAGTATTTT. Translation gives CASSGGRMADTQYF. The rearrangement uses TRBV5-1 and TRBJ2-3, with 7 bases aligning to TRBD2. CDR3 length: 14 residues. Germline V gene data show CDR1 as SGHRS and CDR2 as YFSETQ. Unmatched junction bases numbered 6, after V lost 4 bases and J lost 4 bases. Based on the CDR3 plus reference TRBV5-1 and TRBJ2-3, the full variable domain is KAGVTQTPRYLIKTRGQQVTLSCSPISGHRSVSWYQQTPGQGLQFLFEYFSETQRNKGNFPGRFSGRQFSNSRSEMNVSTLELGDSALYLCASSGGRMADTQYFGPGTRLTVL.